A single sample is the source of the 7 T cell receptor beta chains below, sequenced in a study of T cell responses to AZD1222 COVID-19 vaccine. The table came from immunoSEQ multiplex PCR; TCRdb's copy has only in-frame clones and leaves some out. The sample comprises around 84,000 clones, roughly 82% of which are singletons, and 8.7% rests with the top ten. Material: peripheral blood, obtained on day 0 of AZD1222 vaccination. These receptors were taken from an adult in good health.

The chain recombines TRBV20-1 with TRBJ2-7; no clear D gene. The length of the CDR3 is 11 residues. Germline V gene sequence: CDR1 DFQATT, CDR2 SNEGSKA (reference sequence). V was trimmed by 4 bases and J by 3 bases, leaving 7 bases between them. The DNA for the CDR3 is TGCAGTGCTAACGACTTCTACGAGCAGTACTTC. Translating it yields CSANDFYEQYF.

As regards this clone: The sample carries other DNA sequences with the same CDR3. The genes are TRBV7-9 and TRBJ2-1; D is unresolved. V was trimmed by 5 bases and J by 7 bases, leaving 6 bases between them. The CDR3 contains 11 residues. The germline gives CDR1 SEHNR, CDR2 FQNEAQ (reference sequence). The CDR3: CASSPQNEQFF. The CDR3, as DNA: TGTGCCAGCAGCCCCCAGAATGAGCAGTTCTTC.

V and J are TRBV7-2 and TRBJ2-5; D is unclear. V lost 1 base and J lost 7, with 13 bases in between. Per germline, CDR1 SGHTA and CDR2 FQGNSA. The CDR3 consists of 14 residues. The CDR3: CASSLETYFGTQYF. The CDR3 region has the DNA TGTGCCAGCAGCTTAGAGACTTATTTTGGGACCCAGTACTTC.

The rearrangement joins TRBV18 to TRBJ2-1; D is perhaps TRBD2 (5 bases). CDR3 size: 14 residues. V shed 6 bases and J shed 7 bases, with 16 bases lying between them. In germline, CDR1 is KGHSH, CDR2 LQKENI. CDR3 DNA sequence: TGTGCCAGCTCGGTAAGGTCCGGCGGGAATGAGCAGTTCTTC. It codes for CASSVRSGGNEQFF.

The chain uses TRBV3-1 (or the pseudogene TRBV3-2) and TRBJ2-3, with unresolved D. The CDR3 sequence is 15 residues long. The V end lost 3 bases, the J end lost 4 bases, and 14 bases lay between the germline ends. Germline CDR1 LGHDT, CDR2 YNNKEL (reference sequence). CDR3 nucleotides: TGTGCCAGCAGCCAGGGCCTCATCGGGTCAGATACGCAGTATTTT. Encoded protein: CASSQGLIGSDTQYF.

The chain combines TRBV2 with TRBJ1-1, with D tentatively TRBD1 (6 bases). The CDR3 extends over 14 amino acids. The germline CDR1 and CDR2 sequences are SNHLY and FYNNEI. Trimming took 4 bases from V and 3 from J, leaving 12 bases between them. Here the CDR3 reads CASSVGQGYTEAFF. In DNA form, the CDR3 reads TGTGCCAGCAGTGTAGGCCAGGGGTACACTGAAGCTTTCTTT.

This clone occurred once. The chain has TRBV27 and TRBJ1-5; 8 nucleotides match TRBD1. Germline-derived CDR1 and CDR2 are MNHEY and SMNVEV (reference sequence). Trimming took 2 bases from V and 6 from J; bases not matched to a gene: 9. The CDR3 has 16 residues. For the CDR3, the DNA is TGTGCCAGCAGTTTAATCGGGACAGGTCTGGGTCAGCCCCAGCATTTT. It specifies CASSLIGTGLGQPQHF.